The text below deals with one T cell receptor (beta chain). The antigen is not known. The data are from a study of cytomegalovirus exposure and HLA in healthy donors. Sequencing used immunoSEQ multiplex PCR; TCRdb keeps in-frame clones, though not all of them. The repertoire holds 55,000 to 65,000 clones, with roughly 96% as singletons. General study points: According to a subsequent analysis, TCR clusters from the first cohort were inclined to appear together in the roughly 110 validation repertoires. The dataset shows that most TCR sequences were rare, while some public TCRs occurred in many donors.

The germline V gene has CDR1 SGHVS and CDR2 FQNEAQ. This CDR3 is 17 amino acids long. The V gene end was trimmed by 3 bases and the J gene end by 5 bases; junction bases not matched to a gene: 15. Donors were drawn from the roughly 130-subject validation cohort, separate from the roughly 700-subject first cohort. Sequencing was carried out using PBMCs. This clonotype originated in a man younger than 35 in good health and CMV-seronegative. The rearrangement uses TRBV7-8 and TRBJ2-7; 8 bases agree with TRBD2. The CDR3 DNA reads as TGTGCCAGCAGCTTCCCTACACACGGGACTAGGGACAACGAGCAGTACTTC. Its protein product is CASSFPTHGTRDNEQYF.